This T cell receptor beta chain was documented in a study of T cell responses to AZD1222 COVID-19 vaccine. Note on this clone: The antigen is not known.

Trimming took off 5 bases at V and 4 bases at J, with 15 bases between the two ends. CDR1 and CDR2 (germline): SGDLS, YYNGEE. The CDR3 totals 14 residues. Here immunoSEQ multiplex PCR was the method, and the copy in TCRdb shows in-frame clones only, minus some. The sample contains roughly 180,000 clones, about 91% of which appear only once. Study-level points and caveats: Clonal diversity was possibly underestimated, and the donors were mostly white British, with more females.

This chain connects TRBV9 to TRBJ1-1; tentative D call: TRBD1 (5 bases). This clonotype was obtained from an adult who received the AZD1222 COVID-19 vaccine. This specimen consisted of peripheral blood, obtained 28 days after the second AZD1222 dose. The CDR3 nucleotides are TGTGCCAGCAGGAGTGACAGTGGCGGCACTGAAGCTTTCTTT. Protein product: CASRSDSGGTEAFF.